The sequence of this T cell receptor beta chain was determined in a study of neurological immune-mediated disorders. The study built unsorted libraries from 2 million PBMCs kept at -80 C. TCRdb re-derived calls from the 5' RACE reads in MiXCR, one entry per CDR3 protein. The table records some 95,000 distinct CDR3 sequences, roughly 3.5% of them present only once. This clonotype was counted ten times or more. Antigen: not known. General study results and limits: Clinical and MRI features did not associate with the cluster found in multiple sclerosis patients.

The V and J ends lost 3 bases and 2 bases, in that order; junction bases with no gene match: 9. Germline CDR1 SQVTM, CDR2 ANQGSEA. The CDR3 extends over 16 amino acids. This TCR derives from a woman between 18 and 29 years old with multiple sclerosis. This chain links TRBV29-1 with TRBJ2-1, with 8 bases identical to TRBD2. Material for sequencing was PBMCs. The DNA of the CDR3 is TGCAGCGTTGAGGGGACTAGGGCGGACCCCTACAATGAGCAGTTCTTC. It is translated as CSVEGTRADPYNEQFF.